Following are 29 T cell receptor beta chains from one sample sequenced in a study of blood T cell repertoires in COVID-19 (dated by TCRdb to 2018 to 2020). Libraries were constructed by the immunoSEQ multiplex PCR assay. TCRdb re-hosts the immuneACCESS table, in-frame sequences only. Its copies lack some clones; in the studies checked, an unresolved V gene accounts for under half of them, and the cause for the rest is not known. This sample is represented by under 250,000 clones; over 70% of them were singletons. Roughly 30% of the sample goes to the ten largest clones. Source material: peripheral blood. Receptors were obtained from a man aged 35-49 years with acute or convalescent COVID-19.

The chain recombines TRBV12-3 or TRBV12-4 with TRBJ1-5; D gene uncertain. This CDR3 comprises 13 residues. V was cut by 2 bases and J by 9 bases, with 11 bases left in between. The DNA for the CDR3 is TGTGCCAGCAGTTTAATAGCGGCGGTGCCCCAGCATTTT. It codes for CASSLIAAVPQHF.

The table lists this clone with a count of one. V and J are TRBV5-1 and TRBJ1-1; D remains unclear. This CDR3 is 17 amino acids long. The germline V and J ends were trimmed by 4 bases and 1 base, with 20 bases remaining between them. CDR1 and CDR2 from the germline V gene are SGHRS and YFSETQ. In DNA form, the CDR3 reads TGCGCCAGCAGCCCGCCACGACTCGGCAGTGGGAACACTGAAGCTTTCTTT. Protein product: CASSPPRLGSGNTEAFF.

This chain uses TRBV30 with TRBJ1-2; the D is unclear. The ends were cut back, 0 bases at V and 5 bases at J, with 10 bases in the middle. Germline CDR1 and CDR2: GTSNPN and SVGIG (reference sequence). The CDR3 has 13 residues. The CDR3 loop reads CAWSVSGLYGYTF. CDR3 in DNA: TGTGCCTGGAGTGTCTCAGGACTTTATGGCTACACCTTC. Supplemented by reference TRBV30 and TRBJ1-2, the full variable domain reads SQTIHQWPATLVQPVGSPLSLECTVEGTSNPNLYWYRQAAGRGLQLLFYSVGIGQISSEVPQNLSASRPQDRQFILSSKKLLLSDSGFYLCAWSVSGLYGYTFGSGTRLTVV.

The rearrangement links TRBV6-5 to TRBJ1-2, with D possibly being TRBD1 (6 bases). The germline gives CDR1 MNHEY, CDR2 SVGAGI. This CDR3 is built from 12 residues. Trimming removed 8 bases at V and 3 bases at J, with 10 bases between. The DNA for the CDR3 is TGTGCCAGCGGGGGCAGGGACTATGGCTACACCTTC. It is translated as CASGGRDYGYTF.

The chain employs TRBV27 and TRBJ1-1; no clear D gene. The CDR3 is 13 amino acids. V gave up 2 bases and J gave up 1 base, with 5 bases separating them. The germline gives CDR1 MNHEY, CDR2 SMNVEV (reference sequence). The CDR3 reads CASSLMRNTEAFF. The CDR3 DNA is TGTGCCAGCAGTTTAATGCGGAACACTGAAGCTTTCTTT.

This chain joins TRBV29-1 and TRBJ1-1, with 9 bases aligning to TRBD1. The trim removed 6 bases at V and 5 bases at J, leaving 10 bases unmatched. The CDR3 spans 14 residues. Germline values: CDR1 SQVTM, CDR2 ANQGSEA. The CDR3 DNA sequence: TGCAGCGTGGGCGGGACAGGGCTGGGTACTGAAGCTTTCTTT. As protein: CSVGGTGLGTEAFF.

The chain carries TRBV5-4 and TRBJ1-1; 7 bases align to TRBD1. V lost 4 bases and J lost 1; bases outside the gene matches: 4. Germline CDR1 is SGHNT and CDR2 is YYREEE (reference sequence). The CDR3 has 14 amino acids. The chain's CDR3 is CASSIGQANTEAFF. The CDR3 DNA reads TGTGCCAGCAGCATAGGACAGGCGAACACTGAAGCTTTCTTT.

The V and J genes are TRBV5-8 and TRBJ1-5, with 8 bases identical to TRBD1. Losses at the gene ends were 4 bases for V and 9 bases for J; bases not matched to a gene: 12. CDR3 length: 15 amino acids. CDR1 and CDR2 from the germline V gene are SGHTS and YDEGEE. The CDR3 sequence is CASSRRTGRGLPQHF. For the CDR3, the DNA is TGTGCCAGCAGCAGACGGACAGGGAGAGGTTTGCCCCAGCATTTT.

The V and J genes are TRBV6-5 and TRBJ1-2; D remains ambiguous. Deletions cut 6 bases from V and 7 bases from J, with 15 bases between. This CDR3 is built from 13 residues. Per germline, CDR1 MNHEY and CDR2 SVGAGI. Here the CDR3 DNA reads TGTGCCAGCAGCGCCGCGGGGTTCGGTGGCTACACCTTC. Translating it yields CASSAAGFGGYTF.

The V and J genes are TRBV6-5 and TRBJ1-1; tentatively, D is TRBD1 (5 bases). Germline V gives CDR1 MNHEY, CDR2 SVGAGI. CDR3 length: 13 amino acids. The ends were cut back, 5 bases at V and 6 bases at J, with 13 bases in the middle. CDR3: CASSPTWGAEAFF. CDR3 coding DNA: TGTGCCAGCAGTCCGACATGGGGGGCTGAAGCTTTCTTT.

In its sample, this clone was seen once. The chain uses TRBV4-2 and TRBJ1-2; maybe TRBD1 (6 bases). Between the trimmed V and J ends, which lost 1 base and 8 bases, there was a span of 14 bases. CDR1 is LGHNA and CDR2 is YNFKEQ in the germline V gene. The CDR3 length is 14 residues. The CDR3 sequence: CASSQVGGAEGYTF. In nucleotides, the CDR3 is TGTGCCAGCAGCCAAGTCGGGGGGGCGGAGGGCTACACCTTC.

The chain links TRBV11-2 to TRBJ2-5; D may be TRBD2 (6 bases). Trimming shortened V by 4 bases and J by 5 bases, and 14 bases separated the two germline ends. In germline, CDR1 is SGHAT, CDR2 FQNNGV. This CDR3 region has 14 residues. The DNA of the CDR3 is TGTGCCAGCAGCTGGGCAGGGAGGTCCGAGACCCAGTACTTC. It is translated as CASSWAGRSETQYF.

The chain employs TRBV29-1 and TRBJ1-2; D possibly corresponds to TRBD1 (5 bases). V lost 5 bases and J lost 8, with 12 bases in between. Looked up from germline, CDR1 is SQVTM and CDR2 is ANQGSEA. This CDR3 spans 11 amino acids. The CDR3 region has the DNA TGCAGCGTTCAGGACATGGGAGGCTACACCTTC. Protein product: CSVQDMGGYTF.

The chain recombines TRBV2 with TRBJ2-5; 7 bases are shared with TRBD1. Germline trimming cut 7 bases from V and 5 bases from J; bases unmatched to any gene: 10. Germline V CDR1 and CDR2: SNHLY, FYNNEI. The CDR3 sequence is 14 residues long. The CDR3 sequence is CASTVGTVLETQYF. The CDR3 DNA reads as TGTGCCAGCACCGTTGGGACAGTGTTGGAGACCCAGTACTTC. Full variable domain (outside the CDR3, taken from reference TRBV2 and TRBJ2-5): EPEVTQTPSHQVTQMGQEVILRCVPISNHLYFYWYRQILGQKVEFLVSFYNNEISEKSEIFDDQFSVERPDGSNFTLKIRSTKLEDSAMYFCASTVGTVLETQYFGPGTRLLVL.

The CDR3 DNA reads TGTGCCAGCAGCTTGGAATACGGGAGATCCTCCTACAATGAGCAGTTCTTC. Translation gives CASSLEYGRSSYNEQFF. The V and J genes are TRBV5-4 and TRBJ2-1, with a tentative D call TRBD2 (6 bases). This CDR3 has 17 amino acids. Germline CDR1 and CDR2: SGHNT and YYREEE (reference sequence). The V gene lost 0 bases and the J gene lost 0 bases, with 13 bases spanning the gap.

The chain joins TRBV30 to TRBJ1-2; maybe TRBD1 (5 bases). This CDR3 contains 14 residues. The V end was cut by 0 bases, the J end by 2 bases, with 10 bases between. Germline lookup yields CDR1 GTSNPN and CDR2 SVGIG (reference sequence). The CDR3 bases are TGTGCCTGGAGTGTCGGCGGGGCAAACTATGGCTACACCTTC. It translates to CAWSVGGANYGYTF.

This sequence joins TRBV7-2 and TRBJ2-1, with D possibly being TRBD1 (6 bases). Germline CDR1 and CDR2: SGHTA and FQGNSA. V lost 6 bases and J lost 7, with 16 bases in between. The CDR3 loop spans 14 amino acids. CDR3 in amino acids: CASSMGHLANEQFF. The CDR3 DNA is TGTGCCAGCAGTATGGGACACCTTGCGAATGAGCAGTTCTTC.

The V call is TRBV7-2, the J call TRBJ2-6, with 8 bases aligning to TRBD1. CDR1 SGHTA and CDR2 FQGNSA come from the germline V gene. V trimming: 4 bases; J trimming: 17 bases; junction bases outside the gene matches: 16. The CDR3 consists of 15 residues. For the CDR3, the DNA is TGTGCCAGCAGCTGGAGGTCTGGACAGGGAACCCAGTTGACTTTC. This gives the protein CASSWRSGQGTQLTF. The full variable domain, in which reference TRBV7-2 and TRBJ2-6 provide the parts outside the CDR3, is GAGVSQSPSNKVTEKGKDVELRCDPISGHTALYWYRQSLGQGLEFLIYFQGNSAPDKSGLPSDRFSAERTGGSVSTLTIQRTQQEDSAVYLCASSWRSGQGTQLTFGAGSRLTVL.

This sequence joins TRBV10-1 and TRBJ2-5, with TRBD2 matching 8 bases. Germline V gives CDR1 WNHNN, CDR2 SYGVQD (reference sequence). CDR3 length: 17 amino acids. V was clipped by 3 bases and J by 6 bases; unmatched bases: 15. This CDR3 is CASSEGAKSGSRQTQYF. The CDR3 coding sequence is TGCGCCAGCAGTGAAGGTGCCAAAAGCGGGAGTAGACAGACCCAGTACTTC.

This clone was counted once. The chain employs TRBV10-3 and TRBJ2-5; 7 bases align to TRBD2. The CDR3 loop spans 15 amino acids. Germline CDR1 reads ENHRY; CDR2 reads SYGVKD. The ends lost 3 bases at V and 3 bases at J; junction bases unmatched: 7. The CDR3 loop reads CAISERLAEKETQYF. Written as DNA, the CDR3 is TGTGCCATCAGTGAAAGGCTAGCGGAGAAAGAGACCCAGTACTTC.

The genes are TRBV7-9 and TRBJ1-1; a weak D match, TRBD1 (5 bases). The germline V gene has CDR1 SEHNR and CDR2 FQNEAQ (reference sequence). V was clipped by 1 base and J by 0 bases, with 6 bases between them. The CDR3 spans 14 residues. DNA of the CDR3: TGTGCCAGCAGCTTAGGACAGTTGAACACTGAAGCTTTCTTT. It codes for CASSLGQLNTEAFF.

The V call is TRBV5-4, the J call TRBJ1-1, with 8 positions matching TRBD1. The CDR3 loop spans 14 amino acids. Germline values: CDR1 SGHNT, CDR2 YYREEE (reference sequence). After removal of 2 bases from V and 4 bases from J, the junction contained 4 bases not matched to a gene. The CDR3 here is CASSFNTGGTEAFF. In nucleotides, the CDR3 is TGTGCCAGCAGCTTTAACACAGGGGGCACTGAAGCTTTCTTT.

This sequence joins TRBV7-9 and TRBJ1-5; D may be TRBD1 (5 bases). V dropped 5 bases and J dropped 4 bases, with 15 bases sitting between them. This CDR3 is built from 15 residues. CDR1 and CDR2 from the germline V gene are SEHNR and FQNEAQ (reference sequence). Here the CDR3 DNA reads TGTGCCAGCAGCGGTCCGCAGGGAGGAAATCAGCCCCAGCATTTT. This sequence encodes CASSGPQGGNQPQHF.

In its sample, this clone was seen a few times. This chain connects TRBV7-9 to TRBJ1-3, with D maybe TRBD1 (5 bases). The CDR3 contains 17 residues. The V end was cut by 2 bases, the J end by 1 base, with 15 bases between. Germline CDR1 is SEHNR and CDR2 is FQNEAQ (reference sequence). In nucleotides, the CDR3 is TGTGCCAGCAGCTTAAGGGGCGCGGCGTTATCTGGAAACACCATATATTTT. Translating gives CASSLRGAALSGNTIYF. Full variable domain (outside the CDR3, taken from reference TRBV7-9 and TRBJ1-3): DTGVSQNPRHKITKRGQNVTFRCDPISEHNRLYWYRQTLGQGPEFLTYFQNEAQLEKSRLLSDRFSAERPKGSFSTLEIQRTEQGDSAMYLCASSLRGAALSGNTIYFGEGSWLTVV.

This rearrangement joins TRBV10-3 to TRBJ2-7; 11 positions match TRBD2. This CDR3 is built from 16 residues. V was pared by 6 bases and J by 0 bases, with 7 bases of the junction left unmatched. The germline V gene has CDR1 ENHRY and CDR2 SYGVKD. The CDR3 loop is CAISGTSGSLSYEQYF. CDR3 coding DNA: TGTGCCATCAGCGGGACTAGCGGTTCGCTCTCCTACGAGCAGTACTTC.

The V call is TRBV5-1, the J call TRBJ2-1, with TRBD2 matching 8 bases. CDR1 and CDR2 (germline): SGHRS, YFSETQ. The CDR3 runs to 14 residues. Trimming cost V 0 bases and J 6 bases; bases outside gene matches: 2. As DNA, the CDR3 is TGCGCCAGCAGCTTGGGTAGCGGGATCAATGAGCAGTTCTTC. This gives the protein CASSLGSGINEQFF. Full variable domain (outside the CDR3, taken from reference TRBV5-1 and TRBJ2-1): KAGVTQTPRYLIKTRGQQVTLSCSPISGHRSVSWYQQTPGQGLQFLFEYFSETQRNKGNFPGRFSGRQFSNSRSEMNVSTLELGDSALYLCASSLGSGINEQFFGPGTRLTVL.

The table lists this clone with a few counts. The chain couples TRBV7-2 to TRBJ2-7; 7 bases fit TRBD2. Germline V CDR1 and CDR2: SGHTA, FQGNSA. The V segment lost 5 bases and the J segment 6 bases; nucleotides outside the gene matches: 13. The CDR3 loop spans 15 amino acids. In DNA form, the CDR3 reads TGTGCCAGCAGCGCCGCCGGACTAGGGGTCGGCGAGCAGTACTTC. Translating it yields CASSAAGLGVGEQYF.

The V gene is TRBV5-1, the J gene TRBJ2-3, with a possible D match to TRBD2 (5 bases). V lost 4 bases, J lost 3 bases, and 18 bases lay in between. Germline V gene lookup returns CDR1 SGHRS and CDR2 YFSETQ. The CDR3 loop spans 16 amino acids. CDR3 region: CASSPINSPGTDTQYF. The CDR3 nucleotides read TGCGCCAGCAGCCCGATTAACTCCCCGGGAACAGATACGCAGTATTTT.

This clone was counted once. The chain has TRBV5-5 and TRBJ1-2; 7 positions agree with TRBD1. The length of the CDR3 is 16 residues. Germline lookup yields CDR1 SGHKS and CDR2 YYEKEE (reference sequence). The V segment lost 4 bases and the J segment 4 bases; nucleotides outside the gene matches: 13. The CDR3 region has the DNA TGTGCCAGCAGCCCTGGCCTCCCGGGACAGATCTATGGCTACACCTTC. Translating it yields CASSPGLPGQIYGYTF.